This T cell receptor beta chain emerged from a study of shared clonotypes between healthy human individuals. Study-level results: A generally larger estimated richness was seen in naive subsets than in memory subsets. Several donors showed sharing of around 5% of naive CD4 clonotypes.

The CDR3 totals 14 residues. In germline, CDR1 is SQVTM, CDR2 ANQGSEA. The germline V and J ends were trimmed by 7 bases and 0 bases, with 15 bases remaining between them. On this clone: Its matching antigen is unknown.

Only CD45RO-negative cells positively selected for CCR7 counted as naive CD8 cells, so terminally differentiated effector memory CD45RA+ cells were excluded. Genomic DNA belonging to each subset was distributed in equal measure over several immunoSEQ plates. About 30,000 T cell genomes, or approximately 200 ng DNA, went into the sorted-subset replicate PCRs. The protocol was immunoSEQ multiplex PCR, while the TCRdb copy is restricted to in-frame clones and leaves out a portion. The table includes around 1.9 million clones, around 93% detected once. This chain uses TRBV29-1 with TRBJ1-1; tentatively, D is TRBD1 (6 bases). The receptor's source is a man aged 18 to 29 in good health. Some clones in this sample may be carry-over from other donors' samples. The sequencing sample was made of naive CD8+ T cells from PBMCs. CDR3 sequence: CSAKQGTMNTEAFF. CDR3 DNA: TGCAGCGCAAAACAGGGTACTATGAACACTGAAGCTTTCTTT. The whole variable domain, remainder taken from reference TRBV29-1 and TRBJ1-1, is SAVISQKPSRDICQRGTSLTIQCQVDSQVTMMFWYRQQPGQSLTLIATANQGSEATYESGFVIDKFPISRPNLTFSTLTVSNMSPEDSSIYLCSAKQGTMNTEAFFGQGTRLTVV.